The 25 T cell receptor beta chains below come from one sample, sequenced in a study of shared clonotypes between healthy human individuals (dated by TCRdb to about 2020). Library creation used the immunoSEQ multiplex PCR assay. In TCRdb, the immuneACCESS table is reduced to in-frame sequences with V and J assigned. These tables do not hold every clone; where another copy was compared, an unresolved V gene accounts for under half, and the others remain unexplained. The sample data list millions of clones, and roughly 96% of these were observed just once. The ten largest clones capture 0.1% to 0.15% of the sample. Sequenced material: naive CD4+ T cells sorted from blood. Interpreted using the paper, the cell subset or site label stands for: CD45RA+ positively selected. These receptor sequences come from a man younger than 35 in good health.

In this sample, this clone turned up once. The rearrangement joins TRBV11-3 to TRBJ2-7, with TRBD1 matching 7 bases. V gave up 0 bases and J gave up 5 bases; unmatched junction bases: 4. CDR3 length: 14 residues. Germline CDR1 SGHNT, CDR2 YENEEA. The CDR3 DNA reads as TGTGCCAGCAGCTTAGAAGGGACAGAGGACGAGCAGTACTTC. Its protein is CASSLEGTEDEQYF.

This chain connects TRBV10-2 to TRBJ2-2, with D uncertain. CDR3 size: 14 residues. The germline gives CDR1 WSHSY, CDR2 SAAADI. Between the trimmed V and J ends, which lost 8 bases and 4 bases, there was a span of 14 bases. CDR3 DNA: TGCGCCAGCCCCCTCGGGCTGGCCACCGGGGAGCTGTTTTTT. This sequence encodes CASPLGLATGELFF.

The chain employs TRBV7-9 and TRBJ1-4; 8 bases map to TRBD1. From germline, CDR1 is SEHNR and CDR2 FQNEAQ (reference sequence). V lost 1 base to trimming and J lost 5 bases; unmatched junction nucleotides: 3. The CDR3 covers 15 residues. The CDR3 loop is CASSLGAGGNEKLFF. The CDR3 nucleotides read TGTGCCAGCAGCTTAGGGGCAGGGGGCAATGAAAAACTGTTTTTT.

This chain connects TRBV29-1 to TRBJ2-7, with TRBD1 matching 11 bases. CDR1 and CDR2 (germline): SQVTM, ANQGSEA. V dropped 6 bases and J dropped 5; count of bases not matched to a gene: 3. CDR3 size: 12 residues. CDR3 loop: CSVGQGAHEQYF. The CDR3 bases are TGCAGCGTAGGACAGGGGGCCCACGAGCAGTACTTC.

The gene calls are TRBV11-1 and TRBJ1-1; TRBD1 matches at 10 bases. CDR1 is SGHAT and CDR2 is FQDESV in the germline V gene (reference sequence). CDR3 length: 16 residues. J gave up 1 base and V 5 bases, and 7 bases lay outside the gene matches. CDR3 region: CASSQTGGAGNTEAFF. For the CDR3, the DNA is TGTGCCAGCAGCCAGACAGGGGGCGCCGGGAACACTGAAGCTTTCTTT.

The chain employs TRBV10-3 and TRBJ2-1; 10 bases are a match to TRBD1. V shed 4 bases and J 1 base; nucleotides not matched to a gene: 10. Germline values: CDR1 ENHRY, CDR2 SYGVKD. The CDR3 length is 18 residues. This chain's CDR3 is CAISVLPPGQGSYNEQFF. In DNA, the CDR3 is TGTGCCATCAGTGTTCTCCCTCCGGGACAGGGGTCCTACAATGAGCAGTTCTTC.

J is TRBJ1-2 and V is TRBV15; D uncertain. Between the trimmed V and J ends, which lost 0 bases and 0 bases, there was a span of 8 bases. Germline lookup yields CDR1 LNHNV and CDR2 YYDKDF (reference sequence). The CDR3 loop spans 15 amino acids. The CDR3 spells CATSRDYEANYGYTF. Written as DNA, the CDR3 is TGTGCCACCAGCAGAGATTATGAAGCTAACTATGGCTACACCTTC.

The chain uses TRBV27 and TRBJ2-7; no firm D call. CDR3 length: 14 residues. CDR1 and CDR2 from the germline V gene are MNHEY and SMNVEV (reference sequence). Trimming removed 7 bases at V and 7 bases at J, with 20 bases between. CDR3 amino acids: CASTQDRLLGEQYF. DNA of the CDR3: TGTGCCAGCACCCAGGACCGACTTTTAGGGGAGCAGTACTTC.

This chain uses TRBV4-1 with TRBJ2-3, with 7 positions matching TRBD2. The V gene end was trimmed by 2 bases and the J gene end by 2 bases; junction bases not matched to a gene: 7. Germline V gene sequence: CDR1 MGHRA, CDR2 YSYEKL. The CDR3 covers 16 residues. The CDR3 here is CASSQSEGGPTDTQYF. CDR3 bases: TGCGCCAGCAGCCAATCAGAGGGAGGGCCCACAGATACGCAGTATTTT.

The chain links TRBV5-1 to TRBJ1-6; D ambiguous. The CDR3 totals 16 residues. The germline V gene has CDR1 SGHRS and CDR2 YFSETQ. Trimming left V 5 bases short and J 4 bases short, with 16 bases between. The CDR3 here is CASRTDTSLYNSPLHF. The CDR3, as DNA: TGCGCCAGCAGAACAGATACCTCACTTTATAATTCACCCCTCCACTTT.

The rearrangement joins TRBV11-2 to TRBJ1-5; 7 bases agree with TRBD1. The ends lost 4 bases at V and 0 bases at J; junction bases unmatched: 0. Per the germline V gene, CDR1 is SGHAT and CDR2 is FQNNGV. The CDR3 loop spans 14 amino acids. Here the CDR3 DNA reads TGTGCCAGCAGCTCAGGGGGTAGCAATCAGCCCCAGCATTTT. Amino acid sequence: CASSSGGSNQPQHF.

Remarks on this clone: The sample has other DNA sequences that encode this CDR3 too. The V call is TRBV6-1, the J call TRBJ1-6, with a possible D match to TRBD1 (5 bases). Trimming shortened V by 3 bases and J by 4 bases, and 7 bases separated the two germline ends. Germline loops: CDR1 MNHNS, CDR2 SASEGT. The length of the CDR3 is 14 residues. CDR3 sequence reads: CASSEGGYNSPLHF. In DNA, the CDR3 is TGTGCCAGCAGTGAGGGGGGGTATAATTCACCCCTCCACTTT.

A note on this clone: This CDR3 is also generated by other DNA sequences in the sample. The genes are TRBV6-5 and TRBJ1-2; TRBD1 aligns across 8 bases. Losses at the gene ends were 6 bases for V and 8 bases for J; bases not matched to a gene: 2. This CDR3 comprises 11 residues. CDR1 is MNHEY, CDR2 SVGAGI, per germline. The CDR3 nucleotides read TGTGCCAGCAGAACAGGGGGGGGCTACACCTTC. Translated, it gives CASRTGGGYTF.

The rearrangement joins TRBV5-1 to TRBJ2-7; D gene unclear. V lost 2 bases and J lost 2, with 11 bases in between. The CDR3 sequence is 14 residues long. The germline gives CDR1 SGHRS, CDR2 YFSETQ. CDR3 nucleotide sequence: TGCGCCAGCAGCTTAGACGGATTCACCTACGAGCAGTACTTC. Protein: CASSLDGFTYEQYF.

The V and J genes are TRBV9 and TRBJ2-2; 9 positions match TRBD2. This CDR3 contains 16 residues. CDR1 is SGDLS and CDR2 is YYNGEE in the germline V gene. V gave up 6 bases and J gave up 6 bases; unmatched junction bases: 12. This CDR3 is CASNRGSGSKAGELFF. For the CDR3, the DNA is TGTGCCAGCAACAGGGGTAGCGGGAGTAAAGCCGGGGAGCTGTTTTTT.

This clone was found once. This rearrangement joins TRBV2 to TRBJ2-7; D call uncertain. This CDR3 has 13 amino acids. Germline CDR1 is SNHLY and CDR2 is FYNNEI. V was pared by 10 bases and J by 2 bases, with 15 bases between. The DNA of the CDR3 is TGTGCCACCACTCGGCAGGAAGCCTACGAGCAGTACTTC. Translated: CATTRQEAYEQYF. The entire variable domain, with the rest obtained from reference TRBV2 and TRBJ2-7, is as follows: EPEVTQTPSHQVTQMGQEVILRCVPISNHLYFYWYRQILGQKVEFLVSFYNNEISEKSEIFDDQFSVERPDGSNFTLKIRSTKLEDSAMYFCATTRQEAYEQYFGPGTRLTVT.

This chain joins TRBV28 and TRBJ2-7, with TRBD2 matching 10 bases. Germline CDR1 reads MDHEN; CDR2 reads SYDVKM. The CDR3 spans 14 residues. Unmatched junction bases numbered 6, after V lost 3 bases and J lost 7 bases. CDR3 DNA: TGTGCCAGCAGTTTTCTAGCGGGAGTAGGGGAGCAGTACTTC. Its protein product is CASSFLAGVGEQYF.

This clone was recorded at least ten times. The chain uses TRBV25-1 and TRBJ1-2; the match to TRBD1 covers 8 bases. V trimming: 6 bases; J trimming: 5 bases; junction bases outside the gene matches: 14. The germline CDR1 and CDR2 sequences are MGHDK and SYGVNS. The CDR3 has 16 residues. CDR3 amino acids: CASSDQGAPDTYGYTF. The CDR3 bases are TGTGCCAGCAGCGACCAGGGGGCGCCGGATACATATGGCTACACCTTC.

The chain employs TRBV6-6 and TRBJ2-5, with TRBD1 identical over 9 bases. This CDR3 has 16 residues. J gave up 1 base and V 8 bases, and 11 bases lay outside the gene matches. The germline V gene encodes CDR1 MNHNY and CDR2 SVGAGI (reference sequence). The CDR3 DNA reads as TGTGCCAGCGAAAACAGCGGGACAGGGATCCAAGAGACCCAGTACTTC. Protein sequence: CASENSGTGIQETQYF.

V gene TRBV6-6 combines with J gene TRBJ2-7; 7 bases are a match to TRBD1. V dropped 6 bases and J dropped 2; count of bases not matched to a gene: 7. The CDR3 runs to 14 residues. CDR1 and CDR2 (germline): MNHNY, SVGAGI (reference sequence). The chain's CDR3 is CASSGTVRPYEQYF. Written as DNA, the CDR3 is TGTGCCAGCAGCGGGACAGTAAGGCCCTACGAGCAGTACTTC.

The J gene is TRBJ2-7, the V gene TRBV5-1, with unresolved D. Trimming pared 0 bases from V and 9 bases from J, leaving 7 bases between. From germline, CDR1 is SGHRS and CDR2 YFSETQ. This CDR3 region has 11 residues. The CDR3, as DNA: TGCGCCAGCAGCTTGGGTCGAGGGCAGTACTTC. It translates to CASSLGRGQYF.

This chain uses TRBV10-3 with TRBJ2-1; 16 nucleotides agree with TRBD2. Germline V gene data show CDR1 as ENHRY and CDR2 as SYGVKD. V trimming: 10 bases; J trimming: 6 bases; junction bases outside the gene matches: 6. The CDR3 contains 15 residues. In nucleotides, the CDR3 is TGTGCCACTTCGGGACTAGCGGGGGGGACCAATGAGCAGTTCTTC. Its translation is CATSGLAGGTNEQFF.

This sequence joins TRBV5-1 and TRBJ2-5; D gene unclear. CDR3 length equals 11 residues. Germline V gene lookup returns CDR1 SGHRS and CDR2 YFSETQ. Trimming took off 5 bases at V and 4 bases at J, with 6 bases between the two ends. As DNA, the CDR3 is TGCGCCAGCAGGATGGGAGAGACCCAGTACTTC. It specifies CASRMGETQYF.

The rearrangement links TRBV9 to TRBJ2-5, with D uncertain. Germline V gives CDR1 SGDLS, CDR2 YYNGEE. The CDR3 extends over 15 amino acids. Trimming took off 4 bases at V and 7 bases at J, with 20 bases between the two ends. In nucleotides, the CDR3 is TGTGCCAGCAGCCCCCTACTATCCACGCCCGGGACCCAGTACTTC. Translating it yields CASSPLLSTPGTQYF. Full variable domain (missing parts from reference TRBV9 and TRBJ2-5): DSGVTQTPKHLITATGQRVTLRCSPRSGDLSVYWYQQSLDQGLQFLIQYYNGEERAKGNILERFSAQQFPDLHSELNLSSLELGDSALYFCASSPLLSTPGTQYFGPGTRLLVL.

This clone was picked up a small number of times. The chain uses TRBV2 and TRBJ1-6; 8 bases match TRBD1. CDR1 is SNHLY and CDR2 is FYNNEI in the germline V gene. The CDR3 spans 14 residues. Trimming cost V 5 bases and J 10 bases; bases outside gene matches: 7. The CDR3 region is CASSMGTGSSPLHF. The DNA for the CDR3 is TGTGCCAGCAGTATGGGGACAGGATCGTCACCCCTCCACTTT.